The 9 T cell receptor beta chains given below trace back to one sample, sequenced in a study of cytomegalovirus exposure and HLA in healthy donors. Here immunoSEQ multiplex PCR was the method, and the copy in TCRdb shows in-frame clones only, minus some. The sample contains approximately 41,000 clones, approximately 95% of which appear only once. Sequenced material: PBMCs. The receptors were sampled from a man aged 18 to 30 in good health and CMV-seronegative.

The J gene is TRBJ1-2, the V gene TRBV2; D remains unclear. The CDR3 covers 14 residues. V lost 8 bases and J 8 bases, leaving 21 bases between the germline ends. Germline assignment: CDR1 SNHLY and CDR2 FYNNEI. The CDR3 protein is CASPLKRVSGGYTF. The CDR3, as DNA: TGTGCCAGCCCTCTAAAACGGGTGAGCGGCGGCTACACCTTC.

This chain links TRBV30 with TRBJ1-1; maybe TRBD1 (5 bases). Germline values: CDR1 GTSNPN, CDR2 SVGIG (reference sequence). Trimming removed 4 bases from V and 1 base from J, with 10 bases in between. CDR3 length: 13 amino acids. CDR3 sequence (DNA): TGTGCCTGGACTCCAGGGCCGAACACTGAAGCTTTCTTT. Amino acids: CAWTPGPNTEAFF.

Worth noting for this clone: A far larger clone lies a single base away; this is likely a read error. The chain recombines TRBV5-1 with TRBJ2-7, with 12 bases identical to TRBD1. The germline CDR1 and CDR2 sequences are SGHRS and YFSETQ. The CDR3 is 14 residues long. The CDR3 loop reads CACSSGQGAREQYF. The CDR3 DNA is TGCGCCTGCAGCTCGGGACAGGGGGCGCGAGAGCAGTACTTC.

The chain links TRBV9 to TRBJ2-5; 8 nucleotides line up with TRBD2. The CDR3 has 14 amino acids. Germline lookup yields CDR1 SGDLS and CDR2 YYNGEE. Trimming removed 2 bases from V and 3 bases from J; junction bases left unmatched: 3. CDR3 DNA: TGTGCCAGCAGCGTGGGACTAGGGGAAGAGACCCAGTACTTC. As protein: CASSVGLGEETQYF.

The genes are TRBV5-6 and TRBJ1-1; D possibly corresponds to TRBD1 (6 bases). The CDR3 is 13 amino acids. V was shortened by 2 bases and J by 1 base, with 6 bases between the two germline ends. Germline V gene sequence: CDR1 SGHDT, CDR2 YYEEEE. DNA for the CDR3: TGTGCCAGCAGCTTACAGGGGAACACTGAAGCTTTCTTT. The encoded protein is CASSLQGNTEAFF.

This chain links TRBV19 with TRBJ2-7, with D perhaps TRBD2 (5 bases). Trimming took off 5 bases at V and 2 bases at J, with 16 bases between the two ends. Per germline, CDR1 LNHDA and CDR2 SQIVND (reference sequence). This CDR3 spans 15 amino acids. Here the CDR3 reads CASSPSGWSTYEQYF. In DNA, the CDR3 is TGTGCCAGTAGTCCCTCGGGGTGGTCCACCTACGAGCAGTACTTC. The full variable domain, its missing parts supplied by reference TRBV19 and TRBJ2-7, is DGGITQSPKYLFRKEGQNVTLSCEQNLNHDAMYWYRQDPGQGLRLIYYSQIVNDFQKGDIAEGYSVSREKKESFPLTVTSAQKNPTAFYLCASSPSGWSTYEQYFGPGTRLTVT.

The chain links TRBV7-2 to TRBJ2-3; 8 nucleotides align to TRBD2. The trim removed 4 bases at V and 0 bases at J, leaving 9 bases unmatched. The CDR3 sequence is 17 residues long. CDR1 is SGHTA, CDR2 FQGNSA, per germline. CDR3 nucleotides: TGTGCCAGCAGCTCCCTCGGACTAGCTGGTAGCACAGATACGCAGTATTTT. This codes for CASSSLGLAGSTDTQYF.

This clone has just a few counts. The chain has TRBV5-1 and TRBJ2-5; D is unresolved. The germline V gene encodes CDR1 SGHRS and CDR2 YFSETQ. V gave up 0 bases and J gave up 5 bases, with 5 bases separating them. The CDR3 is 12 amino acids. The CDR3 nucleotides are TGCGCCAGCAGCTTGGCCGGGGAGACCCAGTACTTC. It is translated as CASSLAGETQYF.

The gene calls are TRBV4-1 and TRBJ1-1, with D tentatively TRBD1 (6 bases). CDR3 length equals 15 residues. Per germline, CDR1 MGHRA and CDR2 YSYEKL. Trimming removed 0 bases at V and 4 bases at J, with 12 bases between. In nucleotides, the CDR3 is TGCGCCAGCAGCCAAGATCGACAGGAGAGCACTGAAGCTTTCTTT. As protein: CASSQDRQESTEAFF.